This T cell receptor beta chain originates from a study of cytomegalovirus exposure and HLA in healthy donors. Findings and caveats of the study: Sequencing depth across donors, presence/absence analyses assumed, was roughly uniform. Reported results showed that the classifier diagnosed cytomegalovirus status with high specificity and sensitivity.

With respect to this clone: The target antigen is unknown.

13 Jbeta primers and 60 Vbeta primers were used for the PCR. In the authors' methods: An analysis performed later counted 75 million to 80 million unique TCR beta chains (around 11 million of them shared). TCRdb's copy holds only in-frame clones and misses some; the assay was immunoSEQ multiplex PCR. The DNA gave D and trimming, while V, J and clone size come from that table. The data show roughly 200,000 clones, 65% to 80% seen once. V shed 0 bases, J shed 6 bases, and the junction held 8 bases outside the gene matches. The CDR3 extends over 15 amino acids. Germline CDR1 is SGHDT and CDR2 is YYEEEE. The rearrangement links TRBV5-6 to TRBJ2-7; 8 bases match TRBD1. This sequence originates from a woman under 40 in good health and CMV-seropositive. Sequencing was carried out using PBMCs. The CDR3 DNA reads as TGTGCCAGCAGCTTGGCACGAGGACAGGGTCCCGAGCAGTACTTC. Translated: CASSLARGQGPEQYF.